This T cell receptor (beta chain) is from a study of blood T cell repertoires in COVID-19. About the study: T cells, B-cell-depleted T cells, or PBMCs provided the cDNA or gDNA that served as material.

Germline V gene sequence: CDR1 SGDLS, CDR2 YYNGEE. This CDR3 is built from 15 residues. V was pared by 1 base and J by 8 bases, with 8 bases of the junction left unmatched. Participants reported their clinical history, and cohort assignment relied on those reports. Using immunoSEQ multiplex PCR, the repertoire was profiled, and TCRdb retains in-frame clones only, with some absent. Here the sample spans 150,000 to 200,000 clones, 65% to 85% being singletons. The rearrangement links TRBV9 to TRBJ2-3; 9 nucleotides align to TRBD2. This TCR was recovered from a man aged 35 to 55 who had recovered from COVID-19. Sequenced input: PBMCs or T cells enriched from blood (not recorded which). The DNA for the CDR3 is TGTGCCAGCAGCGTAACGGCTAGCGGGGTGGGTACGCAGTATTTT. Its translation: CASSVTASGVGTQYF.